A selection of T cell receptor beta chains follows, all from one sample in a study of shared clonotypes between healthy human individuals. Clones were read by immunoSEQ multiplex PCR, and TCRdb kept only the in-frame ones, dropping some. The data show approximately 88,000 clones, around 68% seen once. Sequencing used memory CD8+ T cells sorted from blood. These receptors were collected from a man aged 25 to 45 in good health. CDR3s include the opening cysteine and the closing phenylalanine or tryptophan. A D gene is named only where the DNA matches it firmly. A clone size is listed for some rows: how often the clone was seen (once, few, many), or a class if it is expanded.

d_gene: NA; v_gene: TRBV6-6; j_gene: TRBJ1-1; abundance: NA; CDR3aa: CASSYTSGTEAFF; CDR3nt: TGTGCCAGCAGTTACACTTCGGGCACTGAAGCTTTCTTT
d_gene: NA; v_gene: TRBV28; j_gene: TRBJ1-1; abundance: NA; CDR3aa: CASSQRTVEAFF; CDR3nt: TGTGCCAGCAGTCAGCGGACGGTTGAAGCTTTCTTT
d_gene: TRBD2; v_gene: TRBV11-3; j_gene: TRBJ2-5; abundance: NA; CDR3aa: CASSLASGNQETQYF; CDR3nt: TGTGCCAGCAGCTTAGCTAGCGGGAACCAAGAGACCCAGTACTTC
d_gene: NA; v_gene: TRBV7-3; j_gene: TRBJ2-2; abundance: NA; CDR3aa: CASSLGGVGRTNTGELFF; CDR3nt: TGTGCCAGCAGCTTAGGGGGAGTCGGCAGGACGAACACCGGGGAGCTGTTTTTT
d_gene: NA; v_gene: TRBV7-6; j_gene: TRBJ1-5; abundance: NA; CDR3aa: CASSLTQGSHQPQHF; CDR3nt: TGTGCCAGCAGCTTAACACAGGGTAGCCATCAGCCCCAGCATTTT
d_gene: NA; v_gene: TRBV25-1; j_gene: TRBJ1-1; abundance: few; CDR3aa: CASSDRNTEAFF; CDR3nt: TGTGCCAGCAGTGACCGGAACACTGAAGCTTTCTTT
d_gene: NA; v_gene: TRBV25-1; j_gene: TRBJ1-5; abundance: medium-sized; CDR3aa: CASSGPQGREPQHF; CDR3nt: TGTGCCAGCAGTGGCCCTCAGGGGCGTGAGCCCCAGCATTTT
d_gene: TRBD1; v_gene: TRBV19; j_gene: TRBJ1-1; abundance: many; CDR3aa: CASSIGTGGETFF; CDR3nt: TGTGCCAGTAGTATTGGGACAGGGGGCGAGACTTTCTTT
d_gene: NA; v_gene: TRBV4-3; j_gene: TRBJ1-1; abundance: few; CDR3aa: CASSQFLGRNTEAFF; CDR3nt: TGCGCCAGCAGCCAATTTCTAGGGAGGAACACTGAAGCTTTCTTT
d_gene: TRBD2; v_gene: TRBV10-3; j_gene: TRBJ2-7; abundance: few; CDR3aa: CAIRTGGSEGISYEQYF; CDR3nt: TGTGCCATCAGGACGGGGGGAAGCGAGGGGATATCCTACGAGCAGTACTTC
d_gene: NA; v_gene: TRBV7-9; j_gene: TRBJ2-7; abundance: NA; CDR3aa: CASSSTRLGFYEQYF; CDR3nt: TGTGCCAGCAGTTCTACACGGCTAGGGTTCTACGAGCAGTACTTC
d_gene: TRBD2; v_gene: TRBV7-9; j_gene: TRBJ2-1; abundance: NA; CDR3aa: CASTLVSGRTPSYNEQFF; CDR3nt: TGTGCCAGCACTTTAGTAAGCGGGAGGACCCCCTCCTACAATGAGCAGTTCTTC